This T cell receptor (beta chain) derives from a study of blood T cell repertoires in COVID-19. Study as a whole: Nucleic acid was either cDNA or gDNA, and it came from T cells, B-cell-depleted T cells, or PBMCs.

The method was immunoSEQ multiplex PCR; TCRdb's version includes in-frame clones alone and lacks a portion of them. The repertoire holds about 190,000 clones, with approximately 86% as singletons. The CDR3 is 13 amino acids. Trimming removed 2 bases at V and 5 bases at J, with 9 bases between. Germline V gives CDR1 MNHEY, CDR2 SMNVEV (reference sequence). V is TRBV27 and J is TRBJ1-2; perhaps TRBD1 as D (5 bases). The receptor was derived from a man aged 25-45 years with acute or convalescent COVID-19. Sequencing was done on a sample of peripheral blood. This CDR3 is CASSLGGKYGYTF. The CDR3 DNA sequence: TGTGCCAGCAGTTTAGGGGGGAAGTATGGCTACACCTTC.